This entry lists 5 T cell receptor beta chains sequenced from one sample in a study of blood T cells in healthy people across ages. A second PCR of roughly 6 to 12 cycles used a sample-barcoded 5' primer and a J-beta primer mix. TCRdb called the 5' RACE reads again in MiXCR, with one record for every CDR3 protein. This table has about 970,000 distinct CDR3 sequences, roughly 51% appearing once. Sequencing used blood. The receptors stem from a woman between 55 and 75 years old in good health.

This clonotype has just a few counts. This chain uses TRBV27 with TRBJ2-6, with TRBD2 matching 10 bases. Germline CDR1 reads MNHEY; CDR2 reads SMNVEV (reference sequence). The V and J ends lost 6 bases and 3 bases, in that order; junction bases with no gene match: 8. The CDR3 runs to 17 residues. The CDR3 nucleotides read TGTGCCAGCAGAGCCCTAGCGGGAGCAATTGGGGCCAACGTCCTGACTTTC. This codes for CASRALAGAIGANVLTF.

The chain recombines TRBV7-2 with TRBJ1-2, with a possible D match to TRBD1 (5 bases). CDR1 is SGHTA, CDR2 FQGNSA, per germline. The CDR3 consists of 14 residues. V lost 2 bases, J lost 1 base, and 8 bases lay in between. CDR3 protein: CASSLSGHNYGYTF. The CDR3 coding sequence is TGTGCCAGCAGCTTATCCGGACATAACTATGGCTACACCTTC.

There are a few counts of this clonotype. The chain has TRBV5-1 and TRBJ2-7; either TRBD1 or TRBD2 may supply D (6 bases each). Germline values: CDR1 SGHRS, CDR2 YFSETQ. The CDR3 runs to 13 residues. Trimming removed 6 bases from V and 4 bases from J, with 14 bases in between. CDR3 sequence reads: CASKTGRKYEQYF. CDR3 nucleotides: TGCGCCAGCAAAACAGGGAGGAAGTACGAGCAGTACTTC.

V is TRBV6-1 and J is TRBJ1-2; 8 nucleotides agree with TRBD1. This CDR3 region has 18 residues. Germline assignment: CDR1 MNHNS and CDR2 SASEGT. The ends lost 6 bases at V and 5 bases at J; junction bases unmatched: 20. The CDR3 is CASSSIWDRTLGGYGYTF. CDR3 coding DNA: TGTGCCAGCAGCTCAATCTGGGACAGGACGCTCGGAGGATATGGCTACACCTTC.

This clonotype appeared many times. The rearrangement joins TRBV27 to TRBJ1-2; 7 positions match TRBD1. CDR3 size: 13 residues. Germline lookup yields CDR1 MNHEY and CDR2 SMNVEV (reference sequence). The junction had 3 bases not matched to a gene; V was cut back by 4 bases and J by 4 bases. The CDR3: CASSSGGGYGYTF. CDR3 sequence (DNA): TGTGCCAGCAGTTCAGGGGGGGGCTATGGCTACACCTTC.